This entry is about one TCR beta chain. The antigen is unknown. The record originates from a study of cytomegalovirus exposure and HLA in healthy donors. Regarding the study as a whole: Apart from CMV serostatus, no immune exposure information was available.

CDR1 and CDR2 from the germline V gene are ENHRY and SYGVKD. CDR3 length equals 14 residues. After removal of 7 bases from V and 2 bases from J, the junction contained 4 bases not matched to a gene. 60 Vbeta and 13 Jbeta primers were used in PCR. Measured with immunoSEQ multiplex PCR; TCRdb has only the in-frame clones, and not every one. Here the sample table reports about 160,000 clones. V and J are TRBV10-3 and TRBJ2-7; TRBD1 matches at 11 bases. This TCR came from a woman aged 45-59 years in good health and CMV-seronegative. The sequenced sample consisted of PBMCs. CDR3 DNA sequence: TGTGCCATCAACCCGGGACAGGGGGCCTACGAGCAGTACTTC. This encodes CAINPGQGAYEQYF.